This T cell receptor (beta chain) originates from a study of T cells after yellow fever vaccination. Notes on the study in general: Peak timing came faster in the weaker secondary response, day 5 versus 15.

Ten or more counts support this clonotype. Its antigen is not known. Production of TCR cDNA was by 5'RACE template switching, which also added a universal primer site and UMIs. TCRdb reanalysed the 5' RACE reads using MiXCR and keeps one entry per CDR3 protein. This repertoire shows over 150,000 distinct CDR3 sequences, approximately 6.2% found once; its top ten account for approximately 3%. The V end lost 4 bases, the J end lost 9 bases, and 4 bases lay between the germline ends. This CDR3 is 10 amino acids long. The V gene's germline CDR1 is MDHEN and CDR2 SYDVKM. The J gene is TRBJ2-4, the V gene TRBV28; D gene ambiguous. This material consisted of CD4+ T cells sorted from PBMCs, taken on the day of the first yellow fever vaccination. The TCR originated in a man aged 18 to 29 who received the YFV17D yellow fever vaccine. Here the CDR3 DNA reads TGTGCCAGCAGTTCTGTCATTCAGTACTTC. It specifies CASSSVIQYF.